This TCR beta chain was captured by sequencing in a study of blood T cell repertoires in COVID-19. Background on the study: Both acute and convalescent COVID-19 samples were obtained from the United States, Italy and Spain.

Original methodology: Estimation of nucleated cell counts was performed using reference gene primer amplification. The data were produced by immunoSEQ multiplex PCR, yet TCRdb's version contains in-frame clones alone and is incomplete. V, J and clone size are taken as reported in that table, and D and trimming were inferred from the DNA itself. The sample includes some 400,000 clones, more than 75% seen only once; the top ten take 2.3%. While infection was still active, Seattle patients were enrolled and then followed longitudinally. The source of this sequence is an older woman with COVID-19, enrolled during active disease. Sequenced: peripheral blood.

The CDR3 reads CASSTYAPGEGGYTF. The DNA of the CDR3 is TGTGCCAGCAGTACCTACGCCCCCGGGGAAGGAGGCTACACCTTC. The J gene is TRBJ1-2, the V gene TRBV5-6; D uncertain. This CDR3 spans 15 amino acids. Trimming shortened V by 5 bases and J by 8 bases, and 22 bases separated the two germline ends. The germline CDR1 and CDR2 sequences are SGHDT and YYEEEE.